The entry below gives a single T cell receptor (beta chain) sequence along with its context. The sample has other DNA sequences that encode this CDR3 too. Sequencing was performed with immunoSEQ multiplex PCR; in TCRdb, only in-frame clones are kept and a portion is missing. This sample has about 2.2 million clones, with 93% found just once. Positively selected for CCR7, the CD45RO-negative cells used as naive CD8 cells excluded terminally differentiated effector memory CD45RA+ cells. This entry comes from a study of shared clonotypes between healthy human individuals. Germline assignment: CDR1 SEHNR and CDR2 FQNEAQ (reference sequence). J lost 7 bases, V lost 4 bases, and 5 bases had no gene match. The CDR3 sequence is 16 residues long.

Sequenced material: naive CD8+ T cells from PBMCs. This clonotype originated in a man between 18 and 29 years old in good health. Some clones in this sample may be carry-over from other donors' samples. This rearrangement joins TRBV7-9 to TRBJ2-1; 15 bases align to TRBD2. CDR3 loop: CASSWGLAGGYNEQFF. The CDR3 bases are TGTGCCAGCAGCTGGGGACTAGCGGGAGGATATAATGAGCAGTTCTTC.